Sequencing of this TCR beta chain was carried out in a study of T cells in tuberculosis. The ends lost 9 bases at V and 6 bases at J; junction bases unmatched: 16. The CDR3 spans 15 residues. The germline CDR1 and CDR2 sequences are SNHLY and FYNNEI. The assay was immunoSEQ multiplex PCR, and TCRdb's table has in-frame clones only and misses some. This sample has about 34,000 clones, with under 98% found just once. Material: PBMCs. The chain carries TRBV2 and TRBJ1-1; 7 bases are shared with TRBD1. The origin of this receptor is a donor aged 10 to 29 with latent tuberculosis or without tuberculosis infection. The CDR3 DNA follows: TGTGCCAGAAATACAGAGGGGGCGAAGTTCCCTGAAGCTTTCTTT. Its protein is CARNTEGAKFPEAFF.